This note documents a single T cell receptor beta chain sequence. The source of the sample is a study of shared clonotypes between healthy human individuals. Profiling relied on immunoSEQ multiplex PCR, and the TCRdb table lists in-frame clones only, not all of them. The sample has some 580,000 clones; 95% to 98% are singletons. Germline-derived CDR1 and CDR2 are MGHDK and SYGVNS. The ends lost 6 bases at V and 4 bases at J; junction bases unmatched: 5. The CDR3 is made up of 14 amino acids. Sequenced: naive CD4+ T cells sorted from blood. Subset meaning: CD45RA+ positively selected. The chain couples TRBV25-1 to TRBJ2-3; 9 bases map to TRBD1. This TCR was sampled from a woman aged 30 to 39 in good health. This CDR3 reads CASRPDRGADTQYF. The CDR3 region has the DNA TGTGCCAGCAGACCCGACAGGGGGGCAGATACGCAGTATTTT.